The 8 T cell receptor beta chains in this list originate from one sample, sequenced in a study of long-term antiretroviral therapy in people with HIV. The immunoSEQ assay was v3.0, run at survey level. The assay was immunoSEQ multiplex PCR, and TCRdb's table has in-frame clones only and misses some. The profile shows around 33,000 clones, roughly 80% of them singletons. The input for sequencing was unsorted PBMCs, taken 0.4 years before starting antiretroviral therapy. These receptors were taken from a man between 18 and 35 years old with HIV.

V is TRBV20-1 and J is TRBJ1-2, with no clear D. Germline V gives CDR1 DFQATT, CDR2 SNEGSKA (reference sequence). V was cut by 6 bases and J by 8 bases, with 13 bases left in between. CDR3 length equals 11 residues. CDR3 sequence reads: CSAPRGGGYTF. Written as DNA, the CDR3 is TGCAGTGCCCCCCGGGGAGGCGGCTACACCTTC.

V is TRBV18 and J is TRBJ2-5; TRBD2 might be the D (6 bases). CDR3 size: 13 residues. The V end was cut by 3 bases, the J end by 7 bases, with 12 bases between. Germline CDR1 is KGHSH and CDR2 is LQKENI. The CDR3 protein is CASSPATGGTQYF. CDR3 sequence (DNA): TGTGCCAGCTCACCCGCCACCGGGGGGACCCAGTACTTC. Supplemented by reference TRBV18 and TRBJ2-5, the full variable domain reads NAGVMQNPRHLVRRRGQEARLRCSPMKGHSHVYWYRQLPEEGLKFMVYLQKENIIDESGMPKERFSAEFPKEGPSILRIQQVVRGDSAAYFCASSPATGGTQYFGPGTRLLVL.

This clone came up once. The chain carries TRBV19 and TRBJ1-2; TRBD1 matches 7 bases. V gave up 4 bases and J gave up 1 base; unmatched junction bases: 6. The CDR3 covers 15 residues. Per germline, CDR1 LNHDA and CDR2 SQIVND (reference sequence). CDR3 sequence (DNA): TGTGCCAGTAGTAGGGGGGACAGTATTAACTATGGCTACACCTTC. Translation gives CASSRGDSINYGYTF.

The chain carries TRBV5-1 and TRBJ1-1; no reliable D call. The germline gives CDR1 SGHRS, CDR2 YFSETQ. The CDR3 is made up of 14 amino acids. Trimming stripped 4 bases from V and 1 base from J, with 11 bases between. The CDR3 sequence is CASSPGWGNTEAFF. The CDR3 coding sequence is TGCGCCAGCAGCCCGGGGTGGGGGAACACTGAAGCTTTCTTT.

The chain combines TRBV7-6 with TRBJ2-2; D is undetermined. Germline V gives CDR1 SGHVS, CDR2 FNYEAQ. The V gene lost 5 bases and the J gene lost 7 bases, with 14 bases spanning the gap. This CDR3 is built from 14 residues. The CDR3 region has the DNA TGTGCCAGCAGCGGCCGGGTCCTTAACGGGGAGCTGTTTTTT. This sequence encodes CASSGRVLNGELFF.

The V gene is TRBV7-2, the J gene TRBJ2-7; 8 bases match TRBD1. J was trimmed by 3 bases and V by 2 bases; bases with no gene match: 9. There are 16 residues in the CDR3. CDR1 SGHTA and CDR2 FQGNSA come from the germline V gene. The CDR3 sequence: CASSLMGDRRYYEQYF. CDR3 DNA: TGTGCCAGCAGCTTAATGGGGGACAGGCGTTACTACGAGCAGTACTTC.

The chain has TRBV9 and TRBJ1-1; D gene unclear. The CDR3 has 14 amino acids. CDR1 is SGDLS, CDR2 YYNGEE, per germline. Trimming cost V 0 bases and J 2 bases, with 8 bases left between them. The CDR3 nucleotides are TGTGCCAGCAGCGTAGGGACTGCCAACACTGAAGCTTTCTTT. This encodes CASSVGTANTEAFF.

This clone was seen more than once but under ten times. The V gene is TRBV7-2, the J gene TRBJ1-6, with 7 bases fitting TRBD1. This CDR3 spans 15 amino acids. Germline lookup yields CDR1 SGHTA and CDR2 FQGNSA. The ends lost 3 bases at V and 3 bases at J; junction bases unmatched: 2. CDR3 region: CASSFQGDYNSPLHF. For the CDR3, the DNA is TGTGCCAGCAGCTTCCAGGGGGACTATAATTCACCCCTCCACTTT.